The rows below give T cell receptor beta chains drawn from one sample of a study of Graves' ophthalmopathy and Graves' hyperthyroidism. TCRdb fed the multiplex PCR reads into MiXCR, producing one record per CDR3 protein. The table lists roughly 500,000 distinct CDR3 sequences, approximately 15% of them singletons, with about 10% in the top ten. Sequenced sample: blood. These receptors were obtained from a woman aged 25 to 45 with Graves' ophthalmopathy. Each CDR3 is given with its conserved first and last residue. A D gene is named only where the DNA matches it firmly. Some rows mark clone size as missing; the rest say once, few, many or name a class of expanded clone.

d_call | j_call | clone_size | v_call | cdr3_length | cdr3_aa | cdr3_nt
- | TRBJ2-5 | few | TRBV11-2 | 15 | CASSLVSRGAETQYF | TGTGCCAGCAGCTTAGTATCCAGGGGGGCCGAGACCCAGTACTTC
TRBD1 | TRBJ1-5 | many | TRBV28 | 17 | CASSSDSQGVLNQPQHF | TGTGCCAGCAGTAGTGACAGTCAGGGGGTTCTCAATCAGCCCCAGCATTTT
- | TRBJ2-6 | many | TRBV6-4 | 15 | CASRQVSSGANVLTF | TGTGCCAGTAGACAGGTTAGCTCTGGGGCCAACGTCCTGACTTTC
- | TRBJ2-7 | many | TRBV5-1 | 15 | CASSLDAASSYEQYF | TGCGCCAGCAGCTTGGATGCGGCCAGCTCCTACGAGCAGTACTTC
- | TRBJ2-2 | many | TRBV27 | 12 | CASSWVAGELFF | TGTGCCAGCAGTTGGGTCGCCGGGGAGCTGTTTTTT
- | TRBJ1-5 | many | TRBV30 | 15 | CAWSHGWTRPPLQHF | TGTGCCTGGAGTCACGGCTGGACCCGTCCACCACTCCAGCATTTT
TRBD1 | TRBJ1-1 | - | TRBV20-1 | 16 | CSAKDRGNPSDTEAFF | TGCAGTGCGAAAGACAGGGGGAACCCGTCGGACACTGAAGCTTTCTTT
- | TRBJ2-7 | many | TRBV20-1 | 16 | CSARDQSGHSWSEQYF | TGCAGTGCTAGAGATCAATCGGGACACTCATGGTCCGAGCAGTACTTC
- | TRBJ2-5 | many | TRBV4-1 | 13 | CASSQDERETQYF | TGCGCCAGCAGCCAAGATGAGCGGGAGACCCAGTACTTC
- | TRBJ2-7 | many | TRBV15 | 13 | CATSRSVSYEQYF | TGTGCCACCAGCAGATCAGTCTCCTACGAGCAGTACTTC